This T cell receptor (beta chain) was identified in a study of T cell responses to AZD1222 COVID-19 vaccine. On the study more broadly: The analysis combined second doses at about 4 or about 12 weeks.

The study, taken as a whole, reports: White British ancestry dominated among donors, who included more females, and clonal diversity was possibly underestimated. Regions 160-218 and 743-854 dominated among vaccine-associated CD4 TCRs spanning spike.

Here immunoSEQ multiplex PCR was the method, and the copy in TCRdb shows in-frame clones only, minus some. The sample lists about 120,000 clones, approximately 87% occurring once. The CDR3 has 14 residues. After removal of 7 bases from V and 6 bases from J, the junction contained 5 bases not matched to a gene. Germline loops: CDR1 MDHEN, CDR2 SYDVKM. With respect to this clone: Its antigen is not known.

The TCR originated in an adult in good health. The chain joins TRBV28 to TRBJ2-1, with TRBD2 matching 11 bases. Sequencing was performed on peripheral blood, taken on day 0 of AZD1222 vaccination. As DNA, the CDR3 is TGTGCCAGCATGGTTAGCGGGAGGGTCAATGAGCAGTTCTTC. Residues: CASMVSGRVNEQFF.